This TCR beta chain was profiled in a study of T cell clonality in common variable immunodeficiency. The assay was immunoSEQ multiplex PCR, and TCRdb's table has in-frame clones only and misses some. Listed here are about 37,000 clones without any singletons, the top ten holding 0.95%. This clone was observed many times. Germline is not matched at one junction end, which may reflect a read error. The material sequenced was peripheral blood mononuclear cells. The receptor's source is a person aged 18 to 75 in good health.

This CDR3 reads CASSQVAGDTQYF. The sequenced part of the CDR3 DNA is TGCGCCAGCAGCCAAGTAGCGGGAGATACG. The chain links TRBV4-2 to TRBJ2-3; 7 bases match TRBD2. The read finishes 3 residues shy of the CDR3 end, and the germline J gene is used to complete it. CDR1 is LGHNA and CDR2 is YNFKEQ in the germline V gene. The CDR3 totals 13 residues.